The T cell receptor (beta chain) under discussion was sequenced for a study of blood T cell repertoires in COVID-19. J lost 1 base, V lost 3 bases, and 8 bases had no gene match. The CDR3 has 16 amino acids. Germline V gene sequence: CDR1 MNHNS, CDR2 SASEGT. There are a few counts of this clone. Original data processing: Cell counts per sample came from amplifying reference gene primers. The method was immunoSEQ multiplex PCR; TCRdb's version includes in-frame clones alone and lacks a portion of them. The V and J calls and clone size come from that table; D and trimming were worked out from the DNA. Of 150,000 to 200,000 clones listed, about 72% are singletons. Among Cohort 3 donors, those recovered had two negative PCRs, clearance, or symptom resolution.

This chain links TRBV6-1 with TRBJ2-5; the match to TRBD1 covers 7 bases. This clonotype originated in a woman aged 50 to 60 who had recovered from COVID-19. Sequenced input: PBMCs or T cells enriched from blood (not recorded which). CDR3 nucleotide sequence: TGTGCCAGCAGTGACCGGCGACAGGGCGTCCAAGAGACCCAGTACTTC. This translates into CASSDRRQGVQETQYF.